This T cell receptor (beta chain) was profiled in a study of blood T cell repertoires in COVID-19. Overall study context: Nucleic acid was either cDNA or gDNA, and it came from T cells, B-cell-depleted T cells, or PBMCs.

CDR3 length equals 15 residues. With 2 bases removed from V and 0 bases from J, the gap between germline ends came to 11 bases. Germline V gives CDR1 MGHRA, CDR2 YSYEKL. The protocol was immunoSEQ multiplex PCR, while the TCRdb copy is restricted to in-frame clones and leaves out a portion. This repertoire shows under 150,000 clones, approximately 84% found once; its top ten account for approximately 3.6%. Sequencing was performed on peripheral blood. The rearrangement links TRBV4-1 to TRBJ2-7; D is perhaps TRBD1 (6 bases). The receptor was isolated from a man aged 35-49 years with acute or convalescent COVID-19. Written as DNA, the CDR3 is TGCGCCAGCAGCCAAAGTCAGGGGATCTCCTACGAGCAGTACTTC. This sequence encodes CASSQSQGISYEQYF.